A selection of T cell receptor beta chains follows, all from one sample in a study of T cell repertoires in cytomegalovirus infection. TCRdb re-called the reads through MiXCR, storing one row per CDR3 protein. The sample holds 250,000 to 350,000 distinct CDR3 sequences, roughly 25% seen once. The sample taken for sequencing was PBMCs. These receptor sequences come from a human donor in good health (CMV status not recorded). Some clones in this sample may be carry-over from other donors' samples. Each CDR3 is given with its conserved first and last residue. The D gene is left open where the match is weak. Clone size, where shown, is once, few, many, or a class for clones that have expanded.

abundance: few
j_gene: TRBJ2-2
d_gene: -
v_gene: TRBV5-4
CDR3aa: CASSLSPGRNTGELFF
CDR3nt: TGTGCCAGCAGCTTGAGTCCAGGGCGGAACACCGGGGAGCTGTTTTTT

abundance: many
j_gene: TRBJ1-1
d_gene: -
v_gene: TRBV7-2
CDR3aa: CASSLMTEAFF
CDR3nt: TGTGCCAGCAGCTTAATGACTGAAGCTTTCTTT

abundance: few
j_gene: TRBJ2-6
d_gene: -
v_gene: TRBV10-3
CDR3aa: CAISESLAGANVLTF
CDR3nt: TGTGCCATCAGTGAGTCATTGGCTGGGGCCAACGTCCTGACTTTC

abundance: -
j_gene: TRBJ2-1
d_gene: TRBD2
v_gene: TRBV6-2/TRBV6-3
CDR3aa: CASRLAGVINEQFF
CDR3nt: TGTGCCAGCAGACTAGCGGGAGTTATCAATGAGCAGTTCTTC

abundance: -
j_gene: TRBJ2-2
d_gene: TRBD2
v_gene: TRBV29-1
CDR3aa: CSAVAGVTGELFF
CDR3nt: TGCAGCGCCGTAGCGGGAGTGACCGGGGAGCTGTTTTTT

abundance: few
j_gene: TRBJ2-7
d_gene: -
v_gene: TRBV6-5
CDR3aa: CASSYSNTADSYEQYF
CDR3nt: TGTGCCAGCAGTTACTCGAACACAGCCGACTCCTACGAGCAGTACTTC

abundance: many
j_gene: TRBJ1-1
d_gene: TRBD1
v_gene: TRBV6-6
CDR3aa: CASRGQGVAEAFF
CDR3nt: TGTGCCAGCAGAGGACAGGGAGTAGCTGAAGCTTTCTTT

abundance: many
j_gene: TRBJ1-5
d_gene: -
v_gene: TRBV7-8
CDR3aa: CASRERRGQPQHF
CDR3nt: TGTGCCAGCCGAGAACGCAGGGGTCAGCCCCAGCATTTT

abundance: -
j_gene: TRBJ2-5
d_gene: -
v_gene: TRBV7-9
CDR3aa: CASTTEEGTQYF
CDR3nt: TGTGCCAGTACTACAGAGGAAGGGACCCAGTACTTC

abundance: many
j_gene: TRBJ2-5
d_gene: -
v_gene: TRBV4-2
CDR3aa: CASSQEGYQETQYF
CDR3nt: TGTGCCAGCAGCCAAGAGGGGTACCAAGAGACCCAGTACTTC

abundance: many
j_gene: TRBJ1-1
d_gene: -
v_gene: TRBV7-8
CDR3aa: CASSSWSGTANTEAFF
CDR3nt: TGTGCCAGCAGCTCTTGGTCCGGGACGGCGAACACTGAAGCTTTCTTT

abundance: many
j_gene: TRBJ1-2
d_gene: TRBD1
v_gene: TRBV11-2
CDR3aa: CASSLERDRMSFNYGYTF
CDR3nt: TGTGCCAGCAGCTTAGAACGGGACAGGATGTCTTTTAACTATGGCTACACCTTC

abundance: -
j_gene: TRBJ1-1
d_gene: TRBD1
v_gene: TRBV6-1
CDR3aa: CASSEKRDREAFF
CDR3nt: TGTGCCAGCAGTGAAAAAAGGGACAGGGAAGCTTTCTTT

abundance: many
j_gene: TRBJ1-1
d_gene: -
v_gene: TRBV6-1
CDR3aa: CASSEGILRGTEAFF
CDR3nt: TGTGCCAGCAGTGAAGGGATCCTAAGGGGCACTGAAGCTTTCTTT

abundance: -
j_gene: TRBJ2-7
d_gene: -
v_gene: TRBV11-2
CDR3aa: CASTQRGRGYEQYF
CDR3nt: TGTGCCAGCACTCAACGGGGGCGCGGATACGAGCAGTACTTC

abundance: -
j_gene: TRBJ2-1
d_gene: -
v_gene: TRBV28
CDR3aa: CASSKMGYNEQFF
CDR3nt: TGTGCCAGCTCCAAGATGGGGTACAATGAGCAGTTCTTC

abundance: -
j_gene: TRBJ1-4
d_gene: -
v_gene: TRBV7-2
CDR3aa: CASSLRRTFNEKLFF
CDR3nt: TGTGCCAGCAGCCTTAGACGCACCTTTAATGAAAAACTGTTTTTT

abundance: few
j_gene: TRBJ2-3
d_gene: TRBD1
v_gene: TRBV6-4
CDR3aa: CASSGQGEGDTQYF
CDR3nt: TGTGCCAGCAGTGGACAGGGGGAAGGAGATACGCAGTATTTT

abundance: few
j_gene: TRBJ1-1
d_gene: -
v_gene: TRBV6-8
CDR3aa: CASRQENTEAFF
CDR3nt: TGTGCCAGCAGGCAGGAGAACACTGAAGCTTTCTTT

abundance: few
j_gene: TRBJ1-1
d_gene: -
v_gene: TRBV14
CDR3aa: CASSQVGGKTEAFF
CDR3nt: TGTGCCAGCAGCCAAGTGGGGGGTAAGACTGAAGCTTTCTTT

abundance: few
j_gene: TRBJ2-5
d_gene: -
v_gene: TRBV18
CDR3aa: CASSPPSFQETQYF
CDR3nt: TGTGCCAGCTCACCACCTTCCTTCCAAGAGACCCAGTACTTC

abundance: few
j_gene: TRBJ2-7
d_gene: TRBD2
v_gene: TRBV10-3
CDR3aa: CAISGGTSGTTYEQYF
CDR3nt: TGTGCCATCAGTGGTGGGACTAGCGGGACTACCTACGAGCAGTACTTC

abundance: many
j_gene: TRBJ2-3
d_gene: -
v_gene: TRBV7-2
CDR3aa: CASSRRDTQYF
CDR3nt: TGTGCCAGCAGTAGAAGAGATACGCAGTATTTT

abundance: few
j_gene: TRBJ2-1
d_gene: TRBD2
v_gene: TRBV19
CDR3aa: CASTKNSGTSGRTEQFF
CDR3nt: TGTGCCAGTACCAAGAACTCCGGGACTAGCGGGAGGACTGAGCAGTTCTTC

abundance: few
j_gene: TRBJ2-2
d_gene: TRBD1
v_gene: TRBV12-3/TRBV12-4
CDR3aa: CASSPDRVTGELFF
CDR3nt: TGTGCCAGCAGTCCCGACAGGGTTACCGGGGAGCTGTTTTTT

abundance: few
j_gene: TRBJ1-1
d_gene: TRBD1
v_gene: TRBV6-1
CDR3aa: CASSPDRGRGNTEAFF
CDR3nt: TGTGCCAGCAGTCCAGACAGGGGGCGTGGGAACACTGAAGCTTTCTTT

abundance: few
j_gene: TRBJ1-2
d_gene: TRBD1
v_gene: TRBV10-3
CDR3aa: CAISDRGNYGYTF
CDR3nt: TGTGCCATCAGCGACAGGGGAAACTATGGCTACACCTTC

abundance: -
j_gene: TRBJ2-2
d_gene: TRBD2
v_gene: TRBV19
CDR3aa: CASSVAGGITGELFF
CDR3nt: TGTGCCAGTAGTGTTGCGGGAGGAATCACCGGGGAGCTGTTTTTT

abundance: -
j_gene: TRBJ2-3
d_gene: -
v_gene: TRBV3-1
CDR3aa: CASSQDRLATDTQYF
CDR3nt: TGTGCCAGCAGCCAAGATAGGCTAGCCACAGATACGCAGTATTTT

abundance: few
j_gene: TRBJ1-1
d_gene: TRBD1
v_gene: TRBV7-9
CDR3aa: CATVNRDRVFTEAFF
CDR3nt: TGTGCCACCGTAAATCGGGACAGGGTGTTCACTGAAGCTTTCTTT

abundance: few
j_gene: TRBJ2-1
d_gene: -
v_gene: TRBV7-8
CDR3aa: CASSFQGGLNEQFF
CDR3nt: TGTGCCAGCAGCTTTCAAGGGGGGTTGAATGAGCAGTTCTTC

abundance: few
j_gene: TRBJ1-1
d_gene: -
v_gene: TRBV5-1
CDR3aa: CASSPTGLMNTEAFF
CDR3nt: TGCGCCAGCAGCCCCACGGGACTGATGAACACTGAAGCTTTCTTT

abundance: -
j_gene: TRBJ1-6
d_gene: -
v_gene: TRBV5-1
CDR3aa: CASSTEAGNSPLHF
CDR3nt: TGCGCCAGCAGTACAGAGGCAGGTAATTCACCCCTCCACTTT

abundance: -
j_gene: TRBJ1-2
d_gene: -
v_gene: TRBV12-3/TRBV12-4
CDR3aa: CASSLNGVYGYTF
CDR3nt: TGTGCCAGCAGTTTAAACGGGGTCTATGGCTACACCTTC

abundance: -
j_gene: TRBJ2-7
d_gene: TRBD2
v_gene: TRBV20-1
CDR3aa: CSALMASGRLHEQYF
CDR3nt: TGCAGTGCGCTTATGGCTAGCGGGCGATTACACGAGCAGTACTTC